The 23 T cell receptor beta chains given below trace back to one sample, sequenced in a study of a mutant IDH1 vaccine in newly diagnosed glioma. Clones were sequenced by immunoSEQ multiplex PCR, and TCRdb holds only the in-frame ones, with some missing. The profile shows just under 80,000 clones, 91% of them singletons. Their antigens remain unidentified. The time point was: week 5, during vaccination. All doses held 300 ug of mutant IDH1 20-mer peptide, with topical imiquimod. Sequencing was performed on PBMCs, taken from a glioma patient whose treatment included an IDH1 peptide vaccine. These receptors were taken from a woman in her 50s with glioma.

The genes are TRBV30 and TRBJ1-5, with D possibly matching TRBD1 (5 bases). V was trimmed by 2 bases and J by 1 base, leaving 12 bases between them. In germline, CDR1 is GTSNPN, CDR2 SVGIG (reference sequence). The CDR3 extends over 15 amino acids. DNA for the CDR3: TGTGCCTGGAGTTTCCAGGGAGGGAGCAATCAGCCCCAGCATTTT. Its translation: CAWSFQGGSNQPQHF.

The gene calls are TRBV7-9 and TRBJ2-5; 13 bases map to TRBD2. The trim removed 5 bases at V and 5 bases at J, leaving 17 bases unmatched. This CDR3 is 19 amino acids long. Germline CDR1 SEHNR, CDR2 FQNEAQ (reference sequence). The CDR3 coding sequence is TGTGCCAGCAGCCCCCGGTGGACTAGCGGGGGACTAACGAGGGAGACCCAGTACTTC. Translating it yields CASSPRWTSGGLTRETQYF. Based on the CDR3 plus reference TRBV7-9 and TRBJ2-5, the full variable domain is DTGVSQNPRHKITKRGQNVTFRCDPISEHNRLYWYRQTLGQGPEFLTYFQNEAQLEKSRLLSDRFSAERPKGSFSTLEIQRTEQGDSAMYLCASSPRWTSGGLTRETQYFGPGTRLLVL.

The CDR3 coding sequence is TGTGCCAGTACCACGATGGAGTTAAACCAAAACTATGGCTACACCTTC. Residues: CASTTMELNQNYGYTF. The chain uses TRBV19 and TRBJ1-2, with unresolved D. The CDR3 consists of 16 residues. Germline-derived CDR1 and CDR2 are LNHDA and SQIVND (reference sequence). Trimming shortened V by 7 bases and J by 2 bases, and 20 bases separated the two germline ends.

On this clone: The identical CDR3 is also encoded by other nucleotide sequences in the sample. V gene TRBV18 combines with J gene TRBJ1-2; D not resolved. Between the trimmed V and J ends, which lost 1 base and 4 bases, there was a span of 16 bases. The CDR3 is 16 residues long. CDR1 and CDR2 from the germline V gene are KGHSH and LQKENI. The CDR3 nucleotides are TGTGCCAGCTCACCACAACGGGTCCAGGCCCTCTATGGCTACACCTTC. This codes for CASSPQRVQALYGYTF.

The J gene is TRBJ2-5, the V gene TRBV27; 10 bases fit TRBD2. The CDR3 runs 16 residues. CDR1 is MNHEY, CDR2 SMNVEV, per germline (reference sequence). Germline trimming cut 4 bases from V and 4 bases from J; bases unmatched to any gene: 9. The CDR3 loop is CASSSLSSGSGETQYF. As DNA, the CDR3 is TGTGCCAGCAGTTCGCTCTCTAGCGGGAGTGGAGAGACCCAGTACTTC.

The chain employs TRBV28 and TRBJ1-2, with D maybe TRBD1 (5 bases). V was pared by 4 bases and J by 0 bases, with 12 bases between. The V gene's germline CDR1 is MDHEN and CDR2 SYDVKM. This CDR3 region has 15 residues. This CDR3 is CASSWAGTTNYGYTF. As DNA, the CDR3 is TGTGCCAGCAGTTGGGCCGGGACCACTAACTATGGCTACACCTTC.

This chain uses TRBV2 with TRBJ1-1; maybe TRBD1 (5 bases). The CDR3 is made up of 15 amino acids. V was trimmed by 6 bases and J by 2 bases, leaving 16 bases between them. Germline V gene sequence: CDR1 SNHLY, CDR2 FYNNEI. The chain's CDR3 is CASRAEVTANTEAFF. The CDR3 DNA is TGTGCCAGCAGAGCCGAGGTGACAGCAAACACTGAAGCTTTCTTT.

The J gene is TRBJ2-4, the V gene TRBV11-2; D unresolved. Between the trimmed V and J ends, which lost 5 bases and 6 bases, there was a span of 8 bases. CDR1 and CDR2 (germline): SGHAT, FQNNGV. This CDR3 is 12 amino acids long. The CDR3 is CASSPDGNIQYF. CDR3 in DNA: TGTGCCAGCAGCCCGGACGGAAACATTCAGTACTTC.

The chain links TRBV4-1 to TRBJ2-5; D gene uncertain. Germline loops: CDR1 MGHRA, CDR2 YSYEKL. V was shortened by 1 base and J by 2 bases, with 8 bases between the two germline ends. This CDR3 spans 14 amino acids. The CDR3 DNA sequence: TGCGCCAGCAGCCAAGGATTCAGTCAAGAGACCCAGTACTTC. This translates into CASSQGFSQETQYF.

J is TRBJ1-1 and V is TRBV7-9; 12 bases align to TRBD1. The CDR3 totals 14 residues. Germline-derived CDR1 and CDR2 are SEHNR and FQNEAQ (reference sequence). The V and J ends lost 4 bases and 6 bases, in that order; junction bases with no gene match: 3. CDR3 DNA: TGTGCCAGCAGCTGGGGACAGGGGGCAGCTGAAGCTTTCTTT. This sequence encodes CASSWGQGAAEAFF.

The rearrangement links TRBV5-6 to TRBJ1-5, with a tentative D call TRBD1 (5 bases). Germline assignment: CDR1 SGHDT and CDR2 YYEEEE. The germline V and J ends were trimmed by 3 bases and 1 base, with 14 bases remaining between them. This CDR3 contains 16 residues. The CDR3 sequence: CASSWGGRQSNQPQHF. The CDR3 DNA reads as TGTGCCAGCAGCTGGGGCGGGCGGCAAAGCAATCAGCCCCAGCATTTT.

The DNA of the CDR3 is TGTGCCAGCACGACTAGCGGGATAAACAATGAGCAGTTCTTC. Residues: CASTTSGINNEQFF. The chain carries TRBV19 and TRBJ2-1, with 11 positions matching TRBD2. This CDR3 has 14 amino acids. The germline V gene encodes CDR1 LNHDA and CDR2 SQIVND (reference sequence). Trimming at V came to 9 bases and at J to 5 bases, leaving 6 bases not matched to a gene.

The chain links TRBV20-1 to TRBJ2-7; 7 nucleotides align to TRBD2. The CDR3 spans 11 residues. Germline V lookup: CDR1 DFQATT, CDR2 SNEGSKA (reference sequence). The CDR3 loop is CSLADSYEQYF. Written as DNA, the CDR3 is TGCAGCCTAGCGGATAGCTACGAGCAGTACTTC.

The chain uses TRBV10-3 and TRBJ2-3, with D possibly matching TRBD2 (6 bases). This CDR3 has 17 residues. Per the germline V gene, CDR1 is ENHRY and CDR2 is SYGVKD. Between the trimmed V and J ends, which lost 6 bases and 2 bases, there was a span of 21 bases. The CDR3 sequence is CAISHDWERADTDTQYF. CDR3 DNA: TGTGCCATCAGCCACGACTGGGAGCGGGCAGACACAGATACGCAGTATTTT.

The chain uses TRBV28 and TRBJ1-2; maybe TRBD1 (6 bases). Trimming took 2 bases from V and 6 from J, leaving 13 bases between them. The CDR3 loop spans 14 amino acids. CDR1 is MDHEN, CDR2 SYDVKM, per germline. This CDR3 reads CASSLPGGPDGYTF. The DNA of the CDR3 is TGTGCCAGCAGTTTACCGGGGGGCCCGGATGGCTACACCTTC.

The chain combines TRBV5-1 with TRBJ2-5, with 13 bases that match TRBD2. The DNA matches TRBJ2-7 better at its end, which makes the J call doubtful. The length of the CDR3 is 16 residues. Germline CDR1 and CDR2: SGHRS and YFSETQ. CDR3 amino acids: CASSLSGLAGNDEQYF. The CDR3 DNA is TGCGCCAGCAGCTTGTCGGGACTAGCGGGAAACGACGAGCAGTACTTC.

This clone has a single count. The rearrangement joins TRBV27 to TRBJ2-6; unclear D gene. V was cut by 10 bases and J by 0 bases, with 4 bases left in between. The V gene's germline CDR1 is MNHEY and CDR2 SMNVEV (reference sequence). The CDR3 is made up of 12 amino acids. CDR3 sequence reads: CATVSGANVLTF. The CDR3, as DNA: TGTGCCACCGTCTCTGGGGCCAACGTCCTGACTTTC.

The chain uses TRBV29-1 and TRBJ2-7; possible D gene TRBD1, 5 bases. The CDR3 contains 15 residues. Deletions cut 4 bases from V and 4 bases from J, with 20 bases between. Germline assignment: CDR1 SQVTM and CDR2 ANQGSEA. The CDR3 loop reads CSVAGQGRLRYEQYF. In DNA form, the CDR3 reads TGCAGCGTTGCGGGCCAGGGCCGTTTGAGGTACGAGCAGTACTTC.

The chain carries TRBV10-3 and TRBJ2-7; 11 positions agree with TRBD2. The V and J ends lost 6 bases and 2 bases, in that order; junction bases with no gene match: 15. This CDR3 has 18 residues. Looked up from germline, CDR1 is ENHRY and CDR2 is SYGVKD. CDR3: CAIRGDSGRGGETYEQYF. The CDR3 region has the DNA TGTGCCATCAGGGGAGATAGCGGGAGGGGAGGTGAGACCTACGAGCAGTACTTC.

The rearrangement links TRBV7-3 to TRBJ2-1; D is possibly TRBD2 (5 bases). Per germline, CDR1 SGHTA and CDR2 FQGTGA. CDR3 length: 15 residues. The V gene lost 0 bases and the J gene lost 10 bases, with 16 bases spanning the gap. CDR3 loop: CASSLTRASSGEQFF. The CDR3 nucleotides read TGTGCCAGCAGCTTAACGCGGGCTAGCAGTGGCGAGCAGTTCTTC. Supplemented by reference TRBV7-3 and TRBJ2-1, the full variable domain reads GAGVSQTPSNKVTEKGKYVELRCDPISGHTALYWYRQSLGQGPEFLIYFQGTGAADDSGLPNDRFFAVRPEGSVSTLKIQRTERGDSAVYLCASSLTRASSGEQFFGPGTRLTVL.

The CDR3 region has the DNA TGTGCCAGCAGCCAAGGTACTCAGGGTTATGAAAAACTGTTTTTT. Translation gives CASSQGTQGYEKLFF. This chain joins TRBV5-5 and TRBJ1-4, with D possibly being TRBD1 (5 bases). Germline assignment: CDR1 SGHKS and CDR2 YYEKEE (reference sequence). The CDR3 covers 15 residues. V shed 4 bases and J shed 6 bases, with 16 bases lying between them.

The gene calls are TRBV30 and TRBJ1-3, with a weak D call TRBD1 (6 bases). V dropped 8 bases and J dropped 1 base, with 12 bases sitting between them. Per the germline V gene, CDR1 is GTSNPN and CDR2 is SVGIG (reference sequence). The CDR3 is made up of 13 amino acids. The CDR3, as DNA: TGTGCCAAGGGGGGAAAATCTGGAAACACCATATATTTT. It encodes CAKGGKSGNTIYF.

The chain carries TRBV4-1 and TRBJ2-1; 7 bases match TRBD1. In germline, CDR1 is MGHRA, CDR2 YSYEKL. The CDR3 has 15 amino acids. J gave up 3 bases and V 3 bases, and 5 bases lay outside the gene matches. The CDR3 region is CASSQWDRDYNEQFF. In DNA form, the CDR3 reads TGCGCCAGCAGCCAGTGGGACAGAGACTACAATGAGCAGTTCTTC.